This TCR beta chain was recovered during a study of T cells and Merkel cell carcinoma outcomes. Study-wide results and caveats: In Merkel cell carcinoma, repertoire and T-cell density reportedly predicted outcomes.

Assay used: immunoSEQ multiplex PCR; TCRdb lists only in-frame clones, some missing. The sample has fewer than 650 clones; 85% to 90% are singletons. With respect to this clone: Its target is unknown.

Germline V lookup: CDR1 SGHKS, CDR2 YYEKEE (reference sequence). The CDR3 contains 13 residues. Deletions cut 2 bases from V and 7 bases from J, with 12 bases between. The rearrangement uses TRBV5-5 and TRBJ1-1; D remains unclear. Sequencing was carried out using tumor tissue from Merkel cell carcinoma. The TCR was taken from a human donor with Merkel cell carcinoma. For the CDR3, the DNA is TGTGCCAGCAGCTTCCGGGCCGAGGGTGAAGCTTTCTTT. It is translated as CASSFRAEGEAFF.